One and the same sample provided the 19 T cell receptor beta chains below, sequenced in a study of CD8 T cells in Susac syndrome. Random hexamers primed reverse transcription of about 0.45 to 1 ug RNA. MiXCR, run by TCRdb on the immunoSEQ multiplex PCR reads, gives a single entry per CDR3 protein. The data hold about 94,000 distinct CDR3 sequences, with about 93% observed a single time. The specimen was CD4+ T cells from PBMCs. The receptor source for this set is a human donor with Susac syndrome.

V and J are TRBV28 and TRBJ1-2; D gene unclear. The CDR3 loop spans 12 amino acids. Germline values: CDR1 MDHEN, CDR2 SYDVKM. V shed 2 bases and J shed 8 bases, with 9 bases lying between them. For the CDR3, the DNA is TGTGCCAGCAGTTTACAGTTGCAGGGCTACACCTTC. It translates to CASSLQLQGYTF.

This chain uses TRBV2 with TRBJ1-2; tentative D call: TRBD1 (6 bases). Deletions cut 7 bases from V and 3 bases from J, with 12 bases between. This CDR3 has 13 amino acids. Germline V gives CDR1 SNHLY, CDR2 FYNNEI. The CDR3 nucleotides read TGTGCCAGCAACGGGGGGCTAGACTATGGCTACACCTTC. The encoded protein is CASNGGLDYGYTF.

The rearrangement joins TRBV27 to TRBJ2-7, with D possibly matching TRBD2 (6 bases). The CDR3 is made up of 15 amino acids. Looked up from germline, CDR1 is MNHEY and CDR2 is SMNVEV (reference sequence). Trimming pared 2 bases from V and 1 base from J, leaving 12 bases between. This chain's CDR3 is CASSLKIGGSYEQYF. DNA of the CDR3: TGTGCCAGCAGTTTAAAAATCGGGGGTTCCTACGAGCAGTACTTC.

This clonotype occurred once. The genes are TRBV27 and TRBJ1-6; tentatively, D is TRBD1 (5 bases). The CDR3 extends over 12 amino acids. The germline V gene encodes CDR1 MNHEY and CDR2 SMNVEV (reference sequence). The germline V and J ends were trimmed by 3 bases and 14 bases, with 11 bases remaining between them. The CDR3 sequence is CASSFQGSSLHF. CDR3 coding DNA: TGTGCCAGCAGTTTTCAGGGCTCTTCCCTCCACTTT.

The CDR3: CASKRGSSYEQYF. DNA for the CDR3: TGTGCCAGTAAGCGGGGGAGCTCCTACGAGCAGTACTTC. V is TRBV28 and J is TRBJ2-7, with TRBD2 matching 8 bases. The CDR3 covers 13 residues. The V gene's germline CDR1 is MDHEN and CDR2 SYDVKM. J was trimmed by 0 bases and V by 9 bases; bases with no gene match: 4.

CDR3 nucleotides: TGTGCCAGTAGTATGCGAGATCAGCCCCAGCATTTT. This encodes CASSMRDQPQHF. The chain links TRBV19 to TRBJ1-5; D uncertain. The germline V gene has CDR1 LNHDA and CDR2 SQIVND (reference sequence). V was trimmed by 3 bases and J by 5 bases, leaving 5 bases between them. The CDR3 length is 12 residues.

The chain couples TRBV10-3 to TRBJ1-1; no clear D. The germline V gene has CDR1 ENHRY and CDR2 SYGVKD. The CDR3 covers 13 residues. With 6 bases removed from V and 4 bases from J, the gap between germline ends came to 12 bases. The CDR3 is CAIRGLLGTEAFF. The CDR3 DNA follows: TGTGCCATCAGGGGCCTTTTGGGCACTGAAGCTTTCTTT.

CDR3 in DNA: TGTGCCAGCAGCCAAGAAGACGGTACGAACACCGGGGAGCTGTTTTTT. Protein: CASSQEDGTNTGELFF. The rearrangement joins TRBV3-1 to TRBJ2-2; no definite D call. This CDR3 is 16 amino acids long. The V gene's germline CDR1 is LGHDT and CDR2 YNNKEL (reference sequence). The ends were cut back, 0 bases at V and 0 bases at J, with 8 bases in the middle. The complete variable domain, with remaining parts taken from reference TRBV3-1 and TRBJ2-2, reads DTAVSQTPKYLVTQMGNDKSIKCEQNLGHDTMYWYKQDSKKFLKIMFSYNNKELIINETVPNRFSPKSPDKAHLNLHINSLELGDSAVYFCASSQEDGTNTGELFFGEGSRLTVL.

CDR3 in amino acids: CSARVSGRNIQYF. CDR3 DNA sequence: TGCAGTGCTAGAGTGAGTGGTCGAAACATTCAGTACTTC. The chain employs TRBV20-1 and TRBJ2-4; D not certain. CDR3 length: 13 amino acids. Trimming shortened V by 1 base and J by 6 bases, and 10 bases separated the two germline ends. The germline gives CDR1 DFQATT, CDR2 SNEGSKA (reference sequence).

This clonotype appeared a single time. This chain uses TRBV29-1 with TRBJ2-6; no clear D gene. V was cut by 6 bases and J by 0 bases, with 9 bases left in between. The V gene's germline CDR1 is SQVTM and CDR2 ANQGSEA. The CDR3 spans 14 residues. The CDR3 is CSVAQNSGANVLTF. The CDR3 region has the DNA TGCAGCGTAGCACAGAACTCTGGGGCCAACGTCCTGACTTTC.

This chain connects TRBV2 to TRBJ2-3; D unresolved. Trimming pared 6 bases from V and 2 bases from J, leaving 9 bases between. This CDR3 has 13 residues. Germline V CDR1 and CDR2: SNHLY, FYNNEI. The CDR3 region is CASSAGNTDTQYF. CDR3 sequence (DNA): TGTGCCAGCAGCGCAGGAAACACAGATACGCAGTATTTT. Full variable domain (remainder filled in from reference TRBV2 and TRBJ2-3): EPEVTQTPSHQVTQMGQEVILRCVPISNHLYFYWYRQILGQKVEFLVSFYNNEISEKSEIFDDQFSVERPDGSNFTLKIRSTKLEDSAMYFCASSAGNTDTQYFGPGTRLTVL.

V gene TRBV4-1 combines with J gene TRBJ2-7, with 7 bases matching TRBD1. Trimming cost V 3 bases and J 3 bases; bases outside gene matches: 5. CDR3 length equals 14 residues. The germline gives CDR1 MGHRA, CDR2 YSYEKL. In DNA form, the CDR3 reads TGCGCCAGCAGCCATTCGACAGGGAACTACGAGCAGTACTTC. Amino acid sequence: CASSHSTGNYEQYF.

The chain uses TRBV4-1 and TRBJ2-5; D remains unclear. Trimming took 4 bases from V and 2 from J, leaving 14 bases between them. Germline V CDR1 and CDR2: MGHRA, YSYEKL. The CDR3 is 15 residues long. The CDR3 loop is CASSLQGAGQETQYF. CDR3 nucleotide sequence: TGCGCCAGCAGCCTACAAGGCGCCGGGCAAGAGACCCAGTACTTC.

The gene calls are TRBV29-1 and TRBJ1-1; possibly TRBD1 for D (5 bases). CDR1 is SQVTM and CDR2 is ANQGSEA in the germline V gene. CDR3 length: 14 residues. V lost 6 bases and J 5 bases, leaving 19 bases between the germline ends. CDR3 coding DNA: TGCAGCGTCCTTCCGGAATGGGGGGGGACTGAAGCTTTCTTT. Its protein is CSVLPEWGGTEAFF.

The chain carries TRBV19 and TRBJ1-3; D gene uncertain. Trimming shortened V by 3 bases and J by 0 bases, and 9 bases separated the two germline ends. Germline CDR1 and CDR2: LNHDA and SQIVND (reference sequence). The CDR3 runs 15 residues. CDR3 sequence reads: CASSISALSGNTIYF. DNA for the CDR3: TGTGCCAGTAGTATTTCGGCACTCTCTGGAAACACCATATATTTT. Drawing the rest from reference TRBV19 and TRBJ1-3, the complete variable domain is DGGITQSPKYLFRKEGQNVTLSCEQNLNHDAMYWYRQDPGQGLRLIYYSQIVNDFQKGDIAEGYSVSREKKESFPLTVTSAQKNPTAFYLCASSISALSGNTIYFGEGSWLTVV.

The chain has TRBV7-9 and TRBJ2-7, with D perhaps TRBD1 (5 bases). CDR1 is SEHNR and CDR2 is FQNEAQ in the germline V gene (reference sequence). The V and J ends lost 2 bases and 2 bases respectively, with 13 bases between them. The CDR3 is made up of 15 amino acids. The CDR3 DNA is TGTGCCAGCAGCTTACAGGGAACCCTCGCCTACGAGCAGTACTTC. Protein product: CASSLQGTLAYEQYF.

This chain connects TRBV7-2 to TRBJ2-7; D call uncertain. V was clipped by 2 bases and J by 5 bases, with 19 bases between them. Germline V gene sequence: CDR1 SGHTA, CDR2 FQGNSA. This CDR3 is 16 amino acids long. This chain's CDR3 is CASSLRIGLGSHEQYF. The DNA for the CDR3 is TGTGCCAGCAGCTTACGGATCGGGCTAGGTAGCCACGAGCAGTACTTC.

V is TRBV27 and J is TRBJ2-5; the D is unclear. Trimming removed 4 bases at V and 7 bases at J, with 10 bases between. Germline V lookup: CDR1 MNHEY, CDR2 SMNVEV (reference sequence). This CDR3 region has 12 residues. In DNA form, the CDR3 reads TGTGCCAGCAGTTCTGGTTTCGGGACCCAGTACTTC. This encodes CASSSGFGTQYF.

The rearrangement uses TRBV5-4 and TRBJ1-1; D ambiguous. CDR3 length: 16 residues. V lost 0 bases, J lost 1 base, and 13 bases lay in between. Germline CDR1 and CDR2: SGHNT and YYREEE (reference sequence). The CDR3 spells CASSLEPAMGNTEAFF. The CDR3 coding sequence is TGTGCCAGCAGCTTGGAACCGGCCATGGGGAACACTGAAGCTTTCTTT.